The entry below gives a single T cell receptor (beta chain) sequence along with its context. The antigen remains undetermined. Germline assignment: CDR1 SGHTA and CDR2 FQGNSA. V shed 6 bases, J shed 1 base, and the junction held 1 base outside the gene matches. CDR3 length equals 13 residues. The source of the sample is a study of Ad26.COV2.S vaccination and SARS-CoV-2 variants. Overall study context: Ad26.COV2.S given intramuscularly, once or twice 56 days apart. Regarding the study as a whole: Vaccine and placebo recipients had similar non-spike TCR breadth.

Treatment noted: around 19 received Ad26.COV2.S at low or high dose, single or two shots; roughly five received placebo; per-sample allocation not given. Sampling was done on day 63 after the first vaccine or placebo injection. The repertoire was sequenced with immunoSEQ multiplex PCR; TCRdb's copy has only in-frame clones and lacks some. Of about 410,000 clones listed, 70% to 90% were seen once; the top ten hold roughly 3.2%. J is TRBJ2-5 and V is TRBV7-2; 8 bases are shared with TRBD2. The clonotype comes from a person between 18 and 60 years old who received the Ad26.COV2.S COVID-19 vaccine or a placebo. The source was peripheral blood, collected in a trial of Ad26.COV2.S vaccine versus placebo. The CDR3 DNA sequence: TGTGCCAGCAGGACTAGCGTCCAAGAGACCCAGTACTTC. Protein product: CASRTSVQETQYF.